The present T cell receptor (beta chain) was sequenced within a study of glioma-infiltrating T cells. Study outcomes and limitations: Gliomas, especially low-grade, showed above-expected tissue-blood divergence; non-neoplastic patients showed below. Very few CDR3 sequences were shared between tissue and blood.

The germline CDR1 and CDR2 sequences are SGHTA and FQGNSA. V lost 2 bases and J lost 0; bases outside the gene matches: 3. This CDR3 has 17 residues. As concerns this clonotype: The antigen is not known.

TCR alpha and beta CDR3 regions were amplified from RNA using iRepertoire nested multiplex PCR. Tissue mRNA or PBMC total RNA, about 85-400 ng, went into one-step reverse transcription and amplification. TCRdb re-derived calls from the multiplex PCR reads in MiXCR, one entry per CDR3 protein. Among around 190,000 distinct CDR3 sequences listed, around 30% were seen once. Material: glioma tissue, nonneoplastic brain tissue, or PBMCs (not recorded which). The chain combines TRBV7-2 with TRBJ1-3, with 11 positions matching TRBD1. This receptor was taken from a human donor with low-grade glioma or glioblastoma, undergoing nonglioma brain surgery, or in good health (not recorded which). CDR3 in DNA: TGTGCCAGCAGCTTAACCGGGACAGGGGGCTCTGGAAACACCATATATTTT. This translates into CASSLTGTGGSGNTIYF.